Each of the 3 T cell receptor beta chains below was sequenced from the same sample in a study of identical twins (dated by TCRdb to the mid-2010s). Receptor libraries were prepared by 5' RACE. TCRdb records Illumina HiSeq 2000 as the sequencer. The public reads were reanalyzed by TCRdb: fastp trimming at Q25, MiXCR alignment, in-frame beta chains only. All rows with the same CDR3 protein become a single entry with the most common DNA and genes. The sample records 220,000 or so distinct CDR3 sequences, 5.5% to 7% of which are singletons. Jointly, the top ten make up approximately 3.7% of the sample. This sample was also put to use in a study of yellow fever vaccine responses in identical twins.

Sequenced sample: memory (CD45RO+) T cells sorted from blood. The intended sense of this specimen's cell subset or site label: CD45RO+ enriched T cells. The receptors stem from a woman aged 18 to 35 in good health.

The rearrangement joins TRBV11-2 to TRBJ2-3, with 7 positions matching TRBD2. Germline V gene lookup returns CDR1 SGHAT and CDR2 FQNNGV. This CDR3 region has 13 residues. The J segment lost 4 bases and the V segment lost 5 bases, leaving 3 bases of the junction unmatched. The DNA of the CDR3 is TGTGCCAGCAGCCGCCGGGAGGCAGATACGCAGTATTTT. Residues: CASSRREADTQYF.

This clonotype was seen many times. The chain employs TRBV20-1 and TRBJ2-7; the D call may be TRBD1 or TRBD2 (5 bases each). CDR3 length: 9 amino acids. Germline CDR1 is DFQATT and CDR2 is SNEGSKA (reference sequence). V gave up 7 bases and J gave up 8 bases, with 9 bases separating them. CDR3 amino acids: CSVPGQQYV. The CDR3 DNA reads TGCAGTGTCCCGGGACAGCAGTACGTC.

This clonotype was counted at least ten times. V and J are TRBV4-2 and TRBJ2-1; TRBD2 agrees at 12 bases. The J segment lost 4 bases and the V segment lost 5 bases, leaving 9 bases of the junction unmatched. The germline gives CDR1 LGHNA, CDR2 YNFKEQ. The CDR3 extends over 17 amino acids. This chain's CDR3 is CASSGPPGLAGYNEQFF. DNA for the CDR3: TGTGCCAGCAGCGGGCCCCCTGGACTAGCGGGGTACAATGAGCAGTTCTTC.